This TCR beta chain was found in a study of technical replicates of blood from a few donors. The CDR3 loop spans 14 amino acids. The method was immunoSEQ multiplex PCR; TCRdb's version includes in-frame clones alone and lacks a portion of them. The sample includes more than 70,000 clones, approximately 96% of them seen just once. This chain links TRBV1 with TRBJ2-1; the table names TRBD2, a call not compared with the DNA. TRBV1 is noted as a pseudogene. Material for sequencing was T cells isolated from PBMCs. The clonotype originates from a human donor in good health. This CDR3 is CTSSRRGAYNEQFF. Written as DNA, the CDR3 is TGCACCAGCAGCCGGCGGGGGGCTTACAATGAGCAGTTCTTC.